This T cell receptor beta chain was sequenced for a study of T cell responses to AZD1222 COVID-19 vaccine. In germline, CDR1 is SQVTM, CDR2 ANQGSEA. The CDR3 sequence is 14 residues long. V dropped 0 bases and J dropped 3 bases, with 9 bases sitting between them. TCRdb's copy holds only in-frame clones and misses some; the assay was immunoSEQ multiplex PCR. This sample carries about 140,000 clones, 85% to 95% of them seen once, and the ten largest clones take 1.3% to 1.5%. Study-wide results and caveats: Spike as a whole was targeted by vaccine-associated CD4 TCRs, dominant at 160-218 and 743-854. The donor cohort was predominantly white British with a female majority, and clonal diversity may have been underestimated. Variant regions that are unmutated are reportedly the target of nearly half of spike-specific TCRs. Repertoires were sampled only after the peak T cell response.

Details on this clone: The antigen is undetermined.

The receptor was isolated from an adult in good health. This specimen consisted of peripheral blood, obtained on day 0 of AZD1222 vaccination. The chain has TRBV29-1 and TRBJ1-5, with D maybe TRBD1 (5 bases). The CDR3 sequence: CSVEDSGPNQPQHF. DNA of the CDR3: TGCAGCGTTGAAGATTCGGGGCCCAATCAGCCCCAGCATTTT.